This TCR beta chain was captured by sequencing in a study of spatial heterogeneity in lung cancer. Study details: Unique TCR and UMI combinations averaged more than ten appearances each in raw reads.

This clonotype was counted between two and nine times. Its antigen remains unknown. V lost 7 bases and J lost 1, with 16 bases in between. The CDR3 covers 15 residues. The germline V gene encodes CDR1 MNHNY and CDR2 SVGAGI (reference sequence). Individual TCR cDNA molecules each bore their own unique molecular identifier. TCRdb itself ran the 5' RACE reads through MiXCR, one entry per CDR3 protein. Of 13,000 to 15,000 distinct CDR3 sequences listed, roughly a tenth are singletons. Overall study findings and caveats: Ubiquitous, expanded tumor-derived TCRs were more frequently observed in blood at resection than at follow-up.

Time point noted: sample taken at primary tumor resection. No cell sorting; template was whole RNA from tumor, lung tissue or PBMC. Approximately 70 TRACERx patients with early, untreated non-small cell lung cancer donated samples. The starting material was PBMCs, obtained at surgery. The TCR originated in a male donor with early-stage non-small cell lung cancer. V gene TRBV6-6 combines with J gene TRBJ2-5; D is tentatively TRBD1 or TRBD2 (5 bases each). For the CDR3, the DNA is TGTGCCAGCACCCAAACGAAGGGACGCCAAGAGACCCAGTACTTC. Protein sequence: CASTQTKGRQETQYF.